These 23 T cell receptor beta chains were sequenced from one sample in a study of brain T cells in children with intractable seizures (dated by TCRdb to the early 2020s). This specimen's time point label, interpreted: resected brain tissue, or blood drawn just prior to surgery. To prepare the library, the immunoSEQ multiplex PCR assay was applied. TCRdb holds this immuneACCESS table with in-frame rearrangements only. Some clones are missing; in checked studies, unresolved V genes explain under half, and the rest has no known cause. The sample table lists about 80,000 clones, around nine tenths of them with a count of one. The top ten clones comprise roughly 24% of the sample. The specimen comprised peripheral blood, sampled at surgery. These receptors all stem from a girl aged 2 to 9 with Rasmussen encephalitis and intractable seizures.

V usage is TRBV9 and J usage is TRBJ1-1, with a tentative D call TRBD1 (6 bases). The CDR3 is 16 residues long. The V end lost 3 bases, the J end lost 1 base, and 16 bases lay between the germline ends. CDR1 is SGDLS and CDR2 is YYNGEE in the germline V gene. CDR3: CASSAGPLTGNTEAFF. In nucleotides, the CDR3 is TGTGCCAGCAGCGCGGGACCCCTGACAGGGAACACTGAAGCTTTCTTT.

This sequence joins TRBV19 and TRBJ2-7; 7 nucleotides match TRBD1. This CDR3 region has 15 residues. The germline V gene encodes CDR1 LNHDA and CDR2 SQIVND (reference sequence). V trimming: 5 bases; J trimming: 1 base; junction bases outside the gene matches: 8. The CDR3 region is CASSPTSGGSYEQYF. CDR3 nucleotide sequence: TGTGCCAGTAGTCCCACTTCAGGGGGATCCTACGAGCAGTACTTC.

This clone has only one observation. This chain links TRBV6-5 with TRBJ2-7, with 7 bases identical to TRBD1. The CDR3 covers 14 residues. CDR1 and CDR2 (germline): MNHEY, SVGAGI. V lost 5 bases, J lost 0 bases, and 4 bases stayed unmatched. CDR3 coding DNA: TGTGCCAGCAGTCTGGGACAGATCTCCTACGAGCAGTACTTC. Residues: CASSLGQISYEQYF.

The rearrangement links TRBV7-9 to TRBJ1-5, with D possibly TRBD1 on 6 matching bases. The V gene lost 3 bases and the J gene lost 5 bases, with 14 bases spanning the gap. The CDR3 sequence is 15 residues long. CDR1 is SEHNR and CDR2 is FQNEAQ in the germline V gene (reference sequence). The CDR3, as DNA: TGTGCCAGCAGCTTGGGGGCGGGGCCGGATCAGCCCCAGCATTTT. This sequence encodes CASSLGAGPDQPQHF.

This chain joins TRBV7-9 and TRBJ2-5; D is unresolved. V was pared by 10 bases and J by 4 bases, with 13 bases between. The CDR3 is made up of 12 amino acids. The germline gives CDR1 SEHNR, CDR2 FQNEAQ (reference sequence). The CDR3 bases are TGTGCCACCTCGGACCGGCCAGAGACCCAGTACTTC. Amino acid sequence: CATSDRPETQYF. Drawing the rest from reference TRBV7-9 and TRBJ2-5, the complete variable domain is DTGVSQNPRHKITKRGQNVTFRCDPISEHNRLYWYRQTLGQGPEFLTYFQNEAQLEKSRLLSDRFSAERPKGSFSTLEIQRTEQGDSAMYLCATSDRPETQYFGPGTRLLVL.

The CDR3 DNA reads as TGTGCCAGTAGCCCCGACAGGGAGGATCCCCAGATTCCTGAAGCTTTCTTT. This sequence encodes CASSPDREDPQIPEAFF. The J gene is TRBJ1-1, the V gene TRBV19, with 7 bases aligning to TRBD1. V was clipped by 6 bases and J by 6 bases; unmatched bases: 19. The germline V gene encodes CDR1 LNHDA and CDR2 SQIVND (reference sequence). The CDR3 loop spans 17 amino acids.

This sequence joins TRBV10-3 and TRBJ2-7, with D possibly TRBD2 on 5 matching bases. CDR3 length equals 15 residues. The V and J ends lost 3 bases and 7 bases respectively, with 19 bases between them. Germline CDR1 is ENHRY and CDR2 is SYGVKD. CDR3 region: CAISDAGGGTREQYF. In nucleotides, the CDR3 is TGTGCCATCAGTGACGCGGGCGGAGGAACCCGGGAGCAGTACTTC.

This clone appeared a single time. The rearrangement links TRBV9 to TRBJ1-1, with D hard to call. CDR1 SGDLS and CDR2 YYNGEE come from the germline V gene. The germline V and J ends were trimmed by 0 bases and 1 base, with 10 bases remaining between them. This CDR3 contains 15 residues. CDR3 protein: CASSVAETKNTEAFF. The CDR3 DNA is TGTGCCAGCAGCGTAGCGGAGACAAAGAACACTGAAGCTTTCTTT.

This chain connects TRBV7-9 to TRBJ2-7; the match to TRBD1 covers 9 bases. V gave up 1 base and J gave up 12 bases; unmatched junction bases: 4. CDR3 length equals 12 residues. Germline CDR1 is SEHNR and CDR2 is FQNEAQ (reference sequence). The CDR3 loop is CASSLGLGQGYF. The CDR3 region has the DNA TGTGCCAGCAGCTTAGGTCTGGGACAGGGGTACTTC.

The rearrangement joins TRBV29-1 to TRBJ2-7; perhaps TRBD2 as D (5 bases). The CDR3 has 13 amino acids. From germline, CDR1 is SQVTM and CDR2 ANQGSEA. The V end lost 4 bases, the J end lost 4 bases, and 14 bases lay between the germline ends. The CDR3 spells CSVVGNGRYEQYF. DNA for the CDR3: TGCAGCGTTGTCGGGAACGGACGATACGAGCAGTACTTC.

The chain links TRBV7-2 to TRBJ2-7; the match to TRBD2 covers 11 bases. CDR3 length equals 16 residues. Germline V CDR1 and CDR2: SGHTA, FQGNSA. Trimming cost V 3 bases and J 1 base; bases outside gene matches: 5. CDR3 in amino acids: CASSLPTSGISYEQYF. As DNA, the CDR3 is TGTGCCAGCAGCTTGCCGACTAGCGGGATTTCCTACGAGCAGTACTTC. Full variable domain (outside the CDR3, taken from reference TRBV7-2 and TRBJ2-7): GAGVSQSPSNKVTEKGKDVELRCDPISGHTALYWYRQSLGQGLEFLIYFQGNSAPDKSGLPSDRFSAERTGGSVSTLTIQRTQQEDSAVYLCASSLPTSGISYEQYFGPGTRLTVT.

The chain uses TRBV19 and TRBJ2-7; 16 nucleotides agree with TRBD2. The CDR3 totals 19 residues. V trimming: 6 bases; J trimming: 1 base; junction bases outside the gene matches: 12. In germline, CDR1 is LNHDA, CDR2 SQIVND (reference sequence). CDR3 DNA: TGTGCCAGTAGCAAGGCCTCCGGGACTAGCGGGAGGGAGTCCTACGAGCAGTACTTC. As protein: CASSKASGTSGRESYEQYF.

V gene TRBV5-4 combines with J gene TRBJ1-2, with D perhaps matching TRBD1 (5 bases). CDR3 size: 15 residues. The V and J ends lost 4 bases and 0 bases respectively, with 13 bases between them. CDR1 and CDR2 (germline): SGHNT, YYREEE (reference sequence). The CDR3 DNA sequence: TGTGCCAGCAGCCCCCCTCAGGGCTCTAACTATGGCTACACCTTC. Translating gives CASSPPQGSNYGYTF.

The V call is TRBV11-3, the J call TRBJ2-1; D might be TRBD1 (6 bases). The V end lost 3 bases, the J end lost 9 bases, and 12 bases lay between the germline ends. The CDR3 is made up of 13 amino acids. Germline assignment: CDR1 SGHNT and CDR2 YENEEA. CDR3 in DNA: TGTGCCAGCAGCTTTGTTCAGGGGTCTGAGCAGTTCTTC. It specifies CASSFVQGSEQFF. Together with reference TRBV11-3 and TRBJ2-1, the CDR3 gives the full variable domain: EAGVVQSPRYKIIEKKQPVAFWCNPISGHNTLYWYLQNLGQGPELLIRYENEEAVDDSQLPKDRFSAERLKGVDSTLKIQPAELGDSAVYLCASSFVQGSEQFFGPGTRLTVL.

The chain joins TRBV2 to TRBJ2-3; 9 positions agree with TRBD2. The CDR3 runs to 14 residues. V shed 7 bases, J shed 2 bases, and the junction held 4 bases outside the gene matches. Germline assignment: CDR1 SNHLY and CDR2 FYNNEI. CDR3 in DNA: TGTGCCAGCAACCCGGGACTAGCCACAGATACGCAGTATTTT. Translation: CASNPGLATDTQYF. Combining the CDR3 with reference TRBV2 and TRBJ2-3 gives the whole variable domain EPEVTQTPSHQVTQMGQEVILRCVPISNHLYFYWYRQILGQKVEFLVSFYNNEISEKSEIFDDQFSVERPDGSNFTLKIRSTKLEDSAMYFCASNPGLATDTQYFGPGTRLTVL.

The chain links TRBV29-1 to TRBJ1-2; D uncertain. Trimming pared 4 bases from V and 6 bases from J, leaving 9 bases between. CDR1 is SQVTM, CDR2 ANQGSEA, per germline. The CDR3 extends over 11 amino acids. CDR3 in DNA: TGCAGCGTTGGCGGGGTGGATGGCTACACCTTC. It codes for CSVGGVDGYTF.

The chain uses TRBV6-1 and TRBJ2-5; 8 bases are shared with TRBD2. V lost 1 base to trimming and J lost 4 bases; unmatched junction nucleotides: 14. CDR1 and CDR2 from the germline V gene are MNHNS and SASEGT. CDR3 size: 18 residues. The CDR3 coding sequence is TGTGCCAGCAGTGAAGTGAAGACGGGACTAGGAGGGGTAGAGACCCAGTACTTC. Translation gives CASSEVKTGLGGVETQYF.

The chain is built from TRBV28 and TRBJ1-2, with TRBD1 identical over 8 bases. CDR1 is MDHEN and CDR2 is SYDVKM in the germline V gene. CDR3 length: 16 amino acids. With V trimmed by 3 bases and J by 1 base, 7 bases remained unmatched. Here the CDR3 DNA reads TGTGCCAGCAGTTTCCAGGGGGCGCGGGGTAACTATGGCTACACCTTC. Translated, it gives CASSFQGARGNYGYTF.

The rearrangement uses TRBV7-9 and TRBJ2-1, with 15 bases aligning to TRBD2. Germline V gene sequence: CDR1 SEHNR, CDR2 FQNEAQ (reference sequence). Trimming removed 1 base from V and 5 bases from J; junction bases left unmatched: 6. The CDR3 extends over 18 amino acids. The CDR3 DNA reads TGTGCCAGCAGCTTAGTTCCCTGGACTAGCGGGAGGGACAATGAGCAGTTCTTC. It translates to CASSLVPWTSGRDNEQFF.

The chain carries TRBV12-3 or TRBV12-4 and TRBJ2-1; maybe TRBD1 (5 bases). V dropped 10 bases and J dropped 6 bases, with 16 bases sitting between them. The CDR3 contains 13 residues. As DNA, the CDR3 is TGTGCCACCCACAGGCGGCCGGGCAATGAGCAGTTCTTC. Its protein is CATHRRPGNEQFF.

V gene TRBV28 combines with J gene TRBJ2-7; 7 positions match TRBD1. The trim removed 6 bases at V and 4 bases at J, leaving 3 bases unmatched. The CDR3 is 12 amino acids. Germline-derived CDR1 and CDR2 are MDHEN and SYDVKM. The CDR3 sequence is CASSLTGYEQYF. CDR3 nucleotide sequence: TGTGCCAGCAGCTTGACAGGGTACGAGCAGTACTTC.

V is TRBV7-3 and J is TRBJ1-1, with 7 nucleotides matching TRBD1. Germline values: CDR1 SGHTA, CDR2 FQGTGA. CDR3 size: 14 residues. With 4 bases clipped from V and 2 bases from J, the junction kept 4 bases outside the gene matches. CDR3 amino acids: CASSSRDRNTEAFF. Written as DNA, the CDR3 is TGTGCCAGCAGCTCCCGGGACAGAAACACTGAAGCTTTCTTT.

This chain connects TRBV5-4 to TRBJ2-1; no firm D call. Germline CDR1 and CDR2: SGHNT and YYREEE (reference sequence). CDR3 length: 12 residues. Trimming cost V 4 bases and J 10 bases, with 12 bases left between them. The CDR3 DNA reads TGTGCCAGCAGCCACAAATCAGCCGAGCAGTTCTTC. Its translation is CASSHKSAEQFF.